Only a few counts were recorded for the clone carrying this T cell receptor beta chain. Trimming took 4 bases from V and 3 from J; bases not matched to a gene: 5. This CDR3 contains 14 residues. CDR1 KGHSH and CDR2 LQKENI come from the germline V gene. This study enrolled people aged about 18 to 100 from about two dozen US geographic areas. The data belong to a study of blood T cell repertoires in COVID-19. The wider study: Specimens from acute and convalescent COVID-19 originated in the United States, Italy and Spain. From T cells, B-cell-depleted T cells, or PBMCs came the material, which was cDNA or gDNA.

In the authors' workflow: Estimation of nucleated cell counts relied on the amplification of reference gene primers. Clones were sequenced by immunoSEQ multiplex PCR, and TCRdb holds only the in-frame ones, with some missing. The DNA gave D and trimming, while V, J and clone size come from that table. The repertoire consists of about 200,000 clones, with roughly 82% occurring once and the leading ten covering approximately 5%. The sequence derives from a man aged 40-49 years with acute COVID-19. The specimen sequenced was PBMCs or T cells enriched from blood (not recorded which). V is TRBV18 and J is TRBJ1-1, with TRBD1 matching over 7 bases. CDR3 sequence (DNA): TGTGCCAGCTCACGGGGCGGACAGGACACTGAAGCTTTCTTT. Translated: CASSRGGQDTEAFF.